The source of this T cell receptor (beta chain) is a study of cytomegalovirus exposure and HLA in healthy donors (dated by TCRdb to 2017 to 2019). Regarding the research as a whole: According to a later analysis, the approximately 120 validation repertoires were produced on the same platform as the 600 to 850 repertoires of the first cohort. The study combined high-throughput TCR immunosequencing, statistical association of individual TCRs with disease status, and machine learning to predict cytomegalovirus infection status. In addition to the first cohort of approximately 670 subjects, a separate validation cohort of under 150 different subjects was used. The study aimed to test whether signatures of past pathogen exposure could be identified by cataloging public T cell receptors. Findings and caveats that apply to the study as a whole: The classifier was reported to diagnose cytomegalovirus status with high specificity and sensitivity in both the original and validation cohorts. While some public TCRs were present in many individuals, most TCR sequences turned up only very rarely across donors. The validation cohort had no HLA typing available for a later analysis, so co-occurrence within that cohort was assessed over all 130 or so repertoires. According to the authors, the approach could potentially be generalized to other disease states and immunological phenotypes. Subsequent analysis determined that TCRs grouped into clusters in the first cohort also showed a tendency toward co-occurrence across the roughly 130 validation repertoires, and 85% to 95% of cluster scores exceeded 0. A few of the identified cytomegalovirus-associated TCR beta chains were confirmed in vitro to be specific for cytomegalovirus antigens. A total of fewer than 200 TCR beta chains were listed by the study as associated with cytomegalovirus.

The receptor library was made with the immunoSEQ multiplex PCR assay. Concerning the study's data processing: A statistical classification framework was built for diagnosing cytomegalovirus status from the catalog of TCR beta chain sequences. TCRdb obtained this table from immuneACCESS and retained in-frame rearrangements with V and J assigned. These tables miss some clones; where compared with another copy, unresolved V genes account for less than half of the shortfall, and the remainder is unexplained. That table is the source of V, J and clone size, and D and trimming were worked out from the DNA. For this sample there are 150,000 to 200,000 clones; more than 70% appear just once. Approximately 1.5% of the sample comes from the top ten. To note about this clone: Its antigen specificity is not known. No base qualities exist here, and no much larger clone lies one base off it.

Donors formed part of the validation cohort, which comprised 120 subjects and was distinct from the first cohort of roughly 600 subjects. Between the V and J ends, shortened by 4 bases and 0 bases respectively, the junction contains 7 bases. From the cysteine up to the phenylalanine, the CDR3 has a length of 13 residues. Just CDR3 DNA is preserved here, 39 bases in frame from base 1. This receptor was obtained from a woman aged 18-30 years in good health and CMV-seronegative. The sequence links TRBV23-1 to TRBJ2-7; no D gene call is confident. TRBV23-1 is an open reading frame, and its role is uncertain. Sequencing used PBMCs. The CDR3 protein is CASSPPSSYEQYF. The base sequence is TGCGCCAGCAGTCCCCCGAGCTCCTACGAGCAGTACTTC.